The TCR beta chain under discussion was sequenced for a study of T cells in Graves' hyperthyroidism and ophthalmopathy (dated by TCRdb to between 2017 and 2020). The study in broad terms: To identify TCR V-J signatures that set the groups apart, the researchers used a discovery cohort of 100 patients, made up of fewer than 50 with Graves' ophthalmopathy and 57 with stable Graves' hyperthyroidism. An independent validation cohort of under 20 hyperthyroidism patients and 17 patients who later progressed to ophthalmopathy tested prospective prediction of ophthalmopathy. The roughly 100 discovery patients were randomly divided into training and test sets at a 7:3 ratio. The study also compared thyroid tissue and blood T-cell repertoires from about six Graves' hyperthyroidism patients. Once sampling was done, hyperthyroidism patients were given methimazole at a starting dose of 30 mg daily, whereas ophthalmopathy patients were given high-dose intravenous methylprednisolone. According to the paper, TCR Vbeta CDR3 sequencing was carried out on around 140 peripheral blood samples, which came from some 41 ophthalmopathy, about 75 hyperthyroidism and approximately 17 progressor patients.

As for this clonotype: Its specific antigen is unknown. A read error may produce the germline difference seen at one junction end.

TCR beta CDR3 regions were amplified from RNA transcripts. A first-round RT-PCR of the TCR CDR3 used the HTBI primer set with the Qiagen OneStep RT-PCR kit. Libraries were constructed in a second round of multiplex PCR, after which size selection and purification were carried out. Sequencing of the libraries was done on an Illumina HiSeq2000 using paired-end 100 bp reads. As for how the authors treated the data: Raw data were processed with SOAPnuke, discarding reads with adapters, uncalled bases, mean Phred below 15, or no exact constant-primer or identifier match. COPE v1.2.5 was used to merge the high-quality paired reads, and each unique nucleotide sequence was defined as a clonotype. Clonotypes were aligned to IMGT TRBV, TRBD and TRBJ reference segments using MiTCR v1.1. Analysis was restricted to V-J combinations with a frequency above 0.0001, which covered roughly 99% of repertoires. The TCS score was defined as the ratio of F50 (clonal expansion) to E x V (chaos), calculated using BLOSUM62-based TCRdist between CDR3 peptides within each V-J. Welch's t-statistics and random forest reduced roughly 500 V-J features to 10 to 15, which were used in a naive Bayes classifier (R e1071). Thyroid-blood repertoire similarity was quantified with the Morisita-Horn index. Through fastp at Q25 and MiXCR, TCRdb rebuilt clones from the public reads, retaining in-frame beta chains. Identical CDR3 protein sequences are pooled into one entry, listed with their most common genes and DNA. In this record, the V and J calls reflect TCRdb's handling and not the investigators' own analysis. The sample table shows approximately 510,000 distinct CDR3 sequences, and around 43% are seen once. The biggest ten clones account for 44% of the sample.

General study outcomes and caveats: Sample size was not statistically predetermined, and investigators were not blinded to group allocation. Most expanded thyroid clonotypes (frequency above 0.001) were also detected in blood, a finding suggesting that blood repertoires may reflect thyroid immune responses. During validation, the model predicted progression to ophthalmopathy a median of roughly 7.1 months ahead of onset, with around 71% sensitivity and 72% to 80% specificity. Ophthalmopathy was separated from stable hyperthyroidism by a 13 V-J signature model, with roughly 88% sensitivity and just over 81% specificity obtained in cross-validation and 80%/75% obtained in testing.

The study excluded patients with uncontrolled infections, other autoimmune diseases, pregnancy or lactation. Clinical symptoms, serum thyroxine and TRAb, thyroid ultrasound, and orbital computed tomography formed the basis for the diagnoses. Trizol reagent was used to extract total RNA, and RNA quality was then checked on an Agilent 2100 Bioanalyzer. From cysteine to phenylalanine, the CDR3 is 13 amino acids long. Solely the CDR3 DNA is kept, with 39 bases framed from the first base. As encoded in the germline V gene, CDR1 is SGDLS while CDR2 is YYNGEE. What was sequenced was peripheral blood or thyroid tissue (not recorded which). The sequence was obtained from an adult woman with Graves' disease, either hyperthyroidism or ophthalmopathy (not recorded which). This sequence uses TRBV9 and TRBJ2-7; no D gene call is confident. Here is the DNA: TGTGCCGGCAGTCTTCACGCAGCCTACGAGCAGTACTTC. Its translation is CAGSLHAAYEQYF.